This T cell receptor (beta chain) was profiled in a study of blood T cell repertoires in COVID-19. For the study at large: Sites across the United States, Italy and Spain contributed samples from acute and convalescent COVID-19. PBMCs, B-cell-depleted T cells, or T cells provided the cDNA or gDNA that made up the material.

V lost 2 bases to trimming and J lost 4 bases, with 8 bases between them. The CDR3 runs 13 residues. Germline V CDR1 and CDR2: SEHNR, FQNEAQ (reference sequence). Measured with immunoSEQ multiplex PCR; TCRdb has only the in-frame clones, and not every one. The sample lists around 230,000 clones, approximately 89% seen once, with about 4% in the top ten. Cohort assignment relied on participant-reported clinical history. V usage is TRBV7-9 and J usage is TRBJ1-2; the D is unclear. Sequenced: PBMCs or T cells enriched from blood (not recorded which). The clonotype originates from a woman in her thirties with acute COVID-19. The CDR3 DNA is TGTGCCAGCAGCTTACCGGGTAGCTATGGCTACACCTTC. This encodes CASSLPGSYGYTF.